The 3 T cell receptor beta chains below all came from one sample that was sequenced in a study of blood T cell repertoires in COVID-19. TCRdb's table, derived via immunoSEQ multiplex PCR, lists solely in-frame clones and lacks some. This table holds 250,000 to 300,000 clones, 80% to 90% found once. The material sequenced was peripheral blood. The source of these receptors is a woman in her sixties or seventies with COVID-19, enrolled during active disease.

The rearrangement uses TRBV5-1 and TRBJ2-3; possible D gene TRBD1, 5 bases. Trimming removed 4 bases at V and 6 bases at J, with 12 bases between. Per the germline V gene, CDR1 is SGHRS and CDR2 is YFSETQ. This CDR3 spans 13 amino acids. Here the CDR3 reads CASSPDKLDTQYF. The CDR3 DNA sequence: TGCGCCAGCAGCCCGGACAAGTTGGATACGCAGTATTTT.

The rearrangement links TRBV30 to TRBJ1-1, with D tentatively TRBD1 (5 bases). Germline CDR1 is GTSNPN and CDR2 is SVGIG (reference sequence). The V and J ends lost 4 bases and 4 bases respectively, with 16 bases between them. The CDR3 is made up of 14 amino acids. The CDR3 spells CAWNWGGSSTEAFF. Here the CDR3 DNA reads TGTGCCTGGAACTGGGGGGGTTCGAGCACTGAAGCTTTCTTT.

The CDR3 is CASSPGQEETQYF. The CDR3 nucleotides read TGTGCCAGCTCACCAGGACAGGAAGAGACCCAGTACTTC. This chain connects TRBV18 to TRBJ2-5; 7 bases are a match to TRBD1. Germline values: CDR1 KGHSH, CDR2 LQKENI. The length of the CDR3 is 13 residues. Trimming at V came to 2 bases and at J to 3 bases, leaving 0 bases not matched to a gene.